A selection of T cell receptor beta chains follows, all from one sample in a study of regulatory T cells in long-lasting Graves disease. Each CDR3 protein is one row after TCRdb ran MiXCR on the multiplex PCR reads. The table shows around 500,000 distinct CDR3 sequences, with 13% occurring only once. This sample was also put to use in a study of T cells in Graves' hyperthyroidism and ophthalmopathy.

The sequenced sample was peripheral blood mononuclear cells (PBMCs), obtained at new diagnosis, from a patient treated with antithyroid drugs. The receptors shown here come from a man aged 30 to 45 with Graves disease. The CDR3 runs from the conserved cysteine through the conserved F or W. A D gene is named only where the DNA matches it firmly.

v_call d_call cdr3_aa
TRBV27 TRBD2 CASSLGLAGYQETQYF
TRBV27 TRBD1 CASSYGQGVTEAFF
TRBV5-6 NA CASSAGDSQETQYF
TRBV20-1 TRBD2 CSAIGLAGYNEQFF
TRBV20-1 NA CSALVDSVPSGAYNEQFF
TRBV9 TRBD1 CASSVTGSSTPYGYTF
TRBV3-1 NA CASSQGTNAYEQYF
TRBV7-3 NA CAISSYLASTGTQYF
TRBV10-2 NA CASSGGQAYEQYF
TRBV10-2 TRBD1 CASSDRGLLGYGYTF
TRBV5-8 TRBD2 CASSLVLAGVFVREDTQYF
TRBV11-2 NA CASSLGLVGNQPQHF
TRBV13 TRBD1 CASQTQTGTGNTGELFF
TRBV18 NA CASSLRELAEAFF
TRBV5-6 TRBD2 CASESGRVPSTDTQYF
TRBV18 NA CASSPSDGRYEQYF
TRBV6-1 NA CASSPHDGFYEQYF
TRBV5-1 NA CASSLGWESGNEQFF
TRBV6-2/TRBV6-3 TRBD1 CASSWGQANYGYTF
TRBV6-5 NA CASSYSERKRYEQYF
TRBV6-1 TRBD1 CASREGTASSYEQYF
TRBV24-1 NA CATSDSTRYEQYF